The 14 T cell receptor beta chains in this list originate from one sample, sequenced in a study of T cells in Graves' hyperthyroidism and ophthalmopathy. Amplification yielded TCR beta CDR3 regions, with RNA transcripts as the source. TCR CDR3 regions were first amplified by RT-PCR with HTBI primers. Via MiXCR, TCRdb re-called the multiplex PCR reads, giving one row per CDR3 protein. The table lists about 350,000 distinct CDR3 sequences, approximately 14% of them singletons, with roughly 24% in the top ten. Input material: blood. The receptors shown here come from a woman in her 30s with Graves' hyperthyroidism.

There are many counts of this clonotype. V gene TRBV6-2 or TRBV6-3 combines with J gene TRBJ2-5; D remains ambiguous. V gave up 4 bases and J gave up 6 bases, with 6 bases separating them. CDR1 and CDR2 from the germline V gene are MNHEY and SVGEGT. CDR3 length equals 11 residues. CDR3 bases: TGTGCCAGCAGTTGGGATAAGACCCAGTACTTC. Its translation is CASSWDKTQYF.

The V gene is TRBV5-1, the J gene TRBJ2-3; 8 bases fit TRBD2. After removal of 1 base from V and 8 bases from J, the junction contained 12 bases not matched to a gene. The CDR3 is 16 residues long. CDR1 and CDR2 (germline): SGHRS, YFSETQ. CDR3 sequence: CASSLSTSATGGTQYF. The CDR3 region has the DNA TGCGCCAGCAGCTTGTCGACTAGCGCAACGGGAGGTACGCAGTATTTT.

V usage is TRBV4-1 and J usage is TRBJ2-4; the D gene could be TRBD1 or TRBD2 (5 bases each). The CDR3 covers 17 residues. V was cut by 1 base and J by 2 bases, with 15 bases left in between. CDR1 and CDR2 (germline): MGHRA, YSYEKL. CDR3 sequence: CASSQARGGLPKNIQYF. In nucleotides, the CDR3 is TGCGCCAGCAGCCAAGCGAGGGGTGGGCTCCCCAAAAACATTCAGTACTTC.

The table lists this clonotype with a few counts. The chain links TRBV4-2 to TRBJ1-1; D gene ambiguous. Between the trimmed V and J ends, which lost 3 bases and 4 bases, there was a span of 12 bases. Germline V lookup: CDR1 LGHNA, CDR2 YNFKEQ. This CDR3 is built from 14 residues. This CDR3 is CASSQEDSGTEAFF. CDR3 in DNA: TGTGCCAGCAGCCAGGAAGACTCCGGCACTGAAGCTTTCTTT.

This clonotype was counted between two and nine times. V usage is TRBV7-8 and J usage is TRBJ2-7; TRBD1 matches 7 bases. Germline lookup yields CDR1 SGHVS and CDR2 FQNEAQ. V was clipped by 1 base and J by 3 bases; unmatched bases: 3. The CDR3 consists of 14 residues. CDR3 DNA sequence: TGTGCCAGCAGCTTAGTTGGACAGGTCTACGAGCAGTACTTC. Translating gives CASSLVGQVYEQYF. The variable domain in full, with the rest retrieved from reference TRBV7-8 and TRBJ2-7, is GAGVSQSPRYKVAKRGQDVALRCDPISGHVSLFWYQQALGQGPEFLTYFQNEAQLDKSGLPSDRFFAERPEGSVSTLKIQRTQQEDSAVYLCASSLVGQVYEQYFGPGTRLTVT.

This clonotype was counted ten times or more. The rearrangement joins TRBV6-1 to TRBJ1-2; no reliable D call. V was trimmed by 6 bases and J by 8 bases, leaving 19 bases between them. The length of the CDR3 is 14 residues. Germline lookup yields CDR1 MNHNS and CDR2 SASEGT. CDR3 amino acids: CASSPRNFGRGYTF. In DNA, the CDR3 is TGTGCCAGCAGCCCCCGAAATTTTGGAAGGGGCTACACCTTC.

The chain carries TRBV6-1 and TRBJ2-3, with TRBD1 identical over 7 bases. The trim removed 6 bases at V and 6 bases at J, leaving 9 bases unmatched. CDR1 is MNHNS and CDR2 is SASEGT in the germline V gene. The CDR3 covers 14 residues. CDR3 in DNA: TGTGCCAGCAGCCCCGACAGGGTGTGGGATACGCAGTATTTT. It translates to CASSPDRVWDTQYF.

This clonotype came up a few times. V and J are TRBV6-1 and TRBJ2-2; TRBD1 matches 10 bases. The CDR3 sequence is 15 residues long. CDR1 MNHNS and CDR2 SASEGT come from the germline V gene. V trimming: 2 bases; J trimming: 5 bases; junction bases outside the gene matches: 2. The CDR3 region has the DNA TGTGCCAGCAGTGAACCGGGACAGGGGACCGGGGAGCTGTTTTTT. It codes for CASSEPGQGTGELFF.

The CDR3 reads CSVDAARSYNEQFF. The CDR3 DNA reads as TGCAGCGTTGATGCGGCCCGCTCCTACAATGAGCAGTTCTTC. The chain joins TRBV29-1 to TRBJ2-1, with D uncertain. Germline CDR1 and CDR2: SQVTM and ANQGSEA. V shed 3 bases and J shed 0 bases, with 9 bases lying between them. CDR3 length: 14 amino acids.

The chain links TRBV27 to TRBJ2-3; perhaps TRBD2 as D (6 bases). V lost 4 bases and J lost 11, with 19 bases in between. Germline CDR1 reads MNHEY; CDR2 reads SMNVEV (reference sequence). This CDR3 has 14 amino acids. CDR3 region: CASSSTGAARLQYF. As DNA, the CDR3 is TGTGCCAGCAGTTCCACGGGAGCTGCCAGGTTGCAGTATTTT.

CDR3 sequence: CASGTDDTDTQYF. CDR3 sequence (DNA): TGTGCCAGCGGGACAGACGACACAGATACGCAGTATTTT. The V and J genes are TRBV28 and TRBJ2-3, with TRBD1 identical over 7 bases. This CDR3 has 13 amino acids. V dropped 8 bases and J dropped 2; count of bases not matched to a gene: 4. Germline V CDR1 and CDR2: MDHEN, SYDVKM. The full variable domain, in which reference TRBV28 and TRBJ2-3 provide the parts outside the CDR3, is DVKVTQSSRYLVKRTGEKVFLECVQDMDHENMFWYRQDPGLGLRLIYFSYDVKMKEKGDIPEGYSVSREKKERFSLILESASTNQTSMYLCASGTDDTDTQYFGPGTRLTVL.

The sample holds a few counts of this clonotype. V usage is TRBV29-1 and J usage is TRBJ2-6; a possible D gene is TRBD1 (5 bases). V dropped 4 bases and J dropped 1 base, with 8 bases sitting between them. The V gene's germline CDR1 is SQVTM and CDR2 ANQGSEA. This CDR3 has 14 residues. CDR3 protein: CSVATASGANVLTF. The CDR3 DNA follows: TGCAGCGTTGCGACAGCTTCTGGGGCCAACGTCCTGACTTTC. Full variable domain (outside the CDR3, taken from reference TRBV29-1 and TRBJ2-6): SAVISQKPSRDICQRGTSLTIQCQVDSQVTMMFWYRQQPGQSLTLIATANQGSEATYESGFVIDKFPISRPNLTFSTLTVSNMSPEDSSIYLCSVATASGANVLTFGAGSRLTVL.

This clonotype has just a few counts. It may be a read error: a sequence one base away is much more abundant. The CDR3 DNA sequence: TGTGCCAGCAGTGGACTAGCGGAGTACCAAGAGGCCCAGTACTTC. This encodes CASSGLAEYQEAQYF. This rearrangement joins TRBV6-1 to TRBJ2-5; TRBD2 agrees at 9 bases. The CDR3 extends over 15 amino acids. CDR1 MNHNS and CDR2 SASEGT come from the germline V gene.

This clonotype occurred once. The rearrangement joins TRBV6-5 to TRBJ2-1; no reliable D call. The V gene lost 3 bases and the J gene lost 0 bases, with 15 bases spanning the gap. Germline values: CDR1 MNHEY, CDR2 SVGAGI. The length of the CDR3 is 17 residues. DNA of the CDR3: TGTGCCAGCAGTTATAAATTCGCCATTAGCTCCTACAATGAGCAGTTCTTC. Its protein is CASSYKFAISSYNEQFF.